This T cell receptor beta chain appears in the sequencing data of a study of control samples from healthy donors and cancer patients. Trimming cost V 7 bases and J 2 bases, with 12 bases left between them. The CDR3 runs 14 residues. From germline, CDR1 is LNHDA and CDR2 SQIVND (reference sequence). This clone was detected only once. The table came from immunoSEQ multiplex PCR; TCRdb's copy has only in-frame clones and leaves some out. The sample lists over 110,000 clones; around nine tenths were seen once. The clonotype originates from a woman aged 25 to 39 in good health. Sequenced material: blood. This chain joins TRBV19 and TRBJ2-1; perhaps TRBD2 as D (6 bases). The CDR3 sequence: CASTPGRTYNEQFF. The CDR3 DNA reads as TGTGCCAGTACCCCGGGGAGGACCTACAATGAGCAGTTCTTC. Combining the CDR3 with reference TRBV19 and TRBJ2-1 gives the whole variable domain DGGITQSPKYLFRKEGQNVTLSCEQNLNHDAMYWYRQDPGQGLRLIYYSQIVNDFQKGDIAEGYSVSREKKESFPLTVTSAQKNPTAFYLCASTPGRTYNEQFFGPGTRLTVL.